Below are 5 T cell receptor beta chains sequenced from a single sample in a study of vaccination and CD4 T cells after COVID-19. The assay that was used to sequence DNA from cultured CD4+ T cells was the Oncomine TCR Beta short-read assay. Once CD4+ T cells had been cultured, genomic DNA was extracted from them. TCRdb ran MiXCR on the PCR reads and lists one entry per CDR3 protein. The table includes around 7,000 distinct CDR3 sequences, 33% detected once. The antigens these receptors bind are not known. As to treatment: roughly nine-day PBMC culture with coronavirus spike peptide pools or control peptides (ViraFEST assay). CD4+ T lymphocytes from the unexposed donor were collected before the COVID-19 pandemic (2011-2018). The sequenced material came from CD4+ T cells from blood, cultured in vitro. These receptors came from a human donor in good health.

This clonotype was seen once. The chain recombines TRBV19 with TRBJ1-5, with D perhaps TRBD1 (6 bases). Trimming stripped 7 bases from V and 4 bases from J, with 11 bases between. In germline, CDR1 is LNHDA, CDR2 SQIVND (reference sequence). CDR3 size: 13 residues. CDR3 in DNA: TGTGCCAGTACTGTGCAGGGGAATCAGCCCCAGCATTTT. It is translated as CASTVQGNQPQHF.

This clonotype was counted between two and nine times. The rearrangement joins TRBV20-1 to TRBJ2-7; D is uncertain. The CDR3 is made up of 11 amino acids. Germline lookup yields CDR1 DFQATT and CDR2 SNEGSKA (reference sequence). V was pared by 6 bases and J by 4 bases, with 10 bases between. The CDR3 DNA follows: TGCAGTGCCCCTAAAGGATACGAGCAGTACTTC. Translated: CSAPKGYEQYF.

The chain recombines TRBV7-2 with TRBJ1-5; D gene uncertain. From germline, CDR1 is SGHTA and CDR2 FQGNSA. Trimming took off 5 bases at V and 1 base at J, with 21 bases between the two ends. The CDR3 spans 18 residues. The CDR3 DNA reads as TGTGCCAGCAGCCTCTGGAGGGCACCCATGAGGAGCAATCAGCCCCAGCATTTT. Translated, it gives CASSLWRAPMRSNQPQHF.

This clonotype appeared a few times. The chain has TRBV6-1 and TRBJ1-6; the D gene is possibly TRBD1 (6 bases). CDR1 is MNHNS and CDR2 is SASEGT in the germline V gene. Trimming cost V 7 bases and J 7 bases, with 14 bases left between them. The CDR3 loop spans 14 amino acids. The CDR3 DNA reads TGTGCCAGCACCCAGGGGACGTGGAATTCACCCCTCCACTTT. This translates into CASTQGTWNSPLHF.

The rearrangement links TRBV7-3 to TRBJ2-2; 8 bases match TRBD2. The germline V gene has CDR1 SGHTA and CDR2 FQGTGA. The CDR3 totals 15 residues. The V segment lost 3 bases and the J segment 1 base; nucleotides outside the gene matches: 1. The CDR3 DNA sequence: TGTGCCAGCAGCTTCCTAGCGGGGAACACCGGGGAGCTGTTTTTT. Translating it yields CASSFLAGNTGELFF. The full variable domain, completed using reference TRBV7-3 and TRBJ2-2, is GAGVSQTPSNKVTEKGKYVELRCDPISGHTALYWYRQSLGQGPEFLIYFQGTGAADDSGLPNDRFFAVRPEGSVSTLKIQRTERGDSAVYLCASSFLAGNTGELFFGEGSRLTVL.